Following are 10 T cell receptor beta chains from one sample sequenced in a study of cytomegalovirus exposure and HLA in healthy donors. Primers: 60 Vbeta forward and 13 Jbeta reverse. Produced via immunoSEQ multiplex PCR; TCRdb's table is partial and in-frame only. This sample's table reports 25,000 to 40,000 clones. The sample consisted of PBMCs. The receptors shown here come from a female donor in good health and CMV-seronegative.

The genes are TRBV19 and TRBJ2-3, with TRBD1 identical over 10 bases. The junction had 2 bases not matched to a gene; V was cut back by 0 bases and J by 2 bases. Per the germline V gene, CDR1 is LNHDA and CDR2 is SQIVND (reference sequence). CDR3 size: 16 residues. The CDR3 reads CASSIEGQGFTDTQYF. The CDR3 region has the DNA TGTGCCAGTAGTATAGAGGGACAGGGGTTCACAGATACGCAGTATTTT.

The gene calls are TRBV7-8 and TRBJ1-3; 7 nucleotides match TRBD1. Germline CDR1 reads SGHVS; CDR2 reads FQNEAQ. V was pared by 2 bases and J by 0 bases, with 1 base of the junction left unmatched. This CDR3 has 15 residues. The CDR3 DNA reads TGTGCCAGCAGCTTACAGGGGGTCTCTGGAAACACCATATATTTT. Translation: CASSLQGVSGNTIYF. Full variable domain (outside the CDR3, taken from reference TRBV7-8 and TRBJ1-3): GAGVSQSPRYKVAKRGQDVALRCDPISGHVSLFWYQQALGQGPEFLTYFQNEAQLDKSGLPSDRFFAERPEGSVSTLKIQRTQQEDSAVYLCASSLQGVSGNTIYFGEGSWLTVV.

The chain is built from TRBV18 and TRBJ2-1; the match to TRBD2 covers 10 bases. Looked up from germline, CDR1 is KGHSH and CDR2 is LQKENI. Unmatched junction bases numbered 15, after V lost 5 bases and J lost 8 bases. The CDR3 is made up of 17 amino acids. The CDR3 DNA is TGTGCCAGCTCAAAGTCCCTTCGAGTAGCGGGGGGCGATGAGCAGTTCTTC. Amino acid sequence: CASSKSLRVAGGDEQFF.

V gene TRBV6-5 combines with J gene TRBJ2-2; D is undetermined. The CDR3 has 14 residues. CDR1 is MNHEY, CDR2 SVGAGI, per germline. Trimming took off 0 bases at V and 7 bases at J, with 9 bases between the two ends. DNA for the CDR3: TGTGCCAGCAGTTACTCTGGAGCCCGCGGGGAGCTGTTTTTT. It codes for CASSYSGARGELFF.

This chain connects TRBV9 to TRBJ2-5; possible D gene TRBD2, 6 bases. This CDR3 comprises 13 residues. The germline V gene has CDR1 SGDLS and CDR2 YYNGEE. Trimming stripped 2 bases from V and 4 bases from J, with 9 bases between. CDR3 in DNA: TGTGCCAGCAGCGTTTCCGGGGGAGAGACCCAGTACTTC. It codes for CASSVSGGETQYF.

V gene TRBV5-3 combines with J gene TRBJ2-7; TRBD1 matches at 7 bases. TRBV5-3 is designated an ORF whose function remains uncertain. Losses at the gene ends were 2 bases for V and 6 bases for J; bases not matched to a gene: 5. The CDR3 is made up of 13 amino acids. The chain's CDR3 is CARSFSTGFEQYF. DNA for the CDR3: TGTGCCAGAAGCTTTTCGACAGGGTTCGAGCAGTACTTC.

V and J are TRBV9 and TRBJ1-6; D is undetermined. Germline V CDR1 and CDR2: SGDLS, YYNGEE. This CDR3 has 13 residues. The V gene lost 4 bases and the J gene lost 10 bases, with 12 bases spanning the gap. The CDR3 here is CASSTRTDSPLHF. DNA for the CDR3: TGTGCCAGCAGCACCCGGACTGACTCACCCCTCCACTTT.

V is TRBV19 and J is TRBJ1-2; D is ambiguous. Between the trimmed V and J ends, which lost 5 bases and 4 bases, there was a span of 11 bases. The CDR3 is 13 amino acids. The germline gives CDR1 LNHDA, CDR2 SQIVND (reference sequence). This chain's CDR3 is CASSQRSGYGYTF. The DNA of the CDR3 is TGTGCCAGTAGTCAGCGCTCGGGCTATGGCTACACCTTC.

The rearrangement joins TRBV18 to TRBJ1-1; D ambiguous. The germline gives CDR1 KGHSH, CDR2 LQKENI. CDR3 length equals 14 residues. The V gene lost 4 bases and the J gene lost 4 bases, with 13 bases spanning the gap. Written as DNA, the CDR3 is TGTGCCAGCTCACAAGATGGGGAGGCCACTGAAGCTTTCTTT. As protein: CASSQDGEATEAFF.

A word on this clone: One end of the junction is discordant with germline, which a read error may explain. This chain links TRBV7-6 with TRBJ1-1; a weak D match, TRBD1 (5 bases). The CDR3 is made up of 16 amino acids. Looked up from germline, CDR1 is SGHVS and CDR2 is FNYEAQ. CDR3 DNA sequence: TGTGCCAGCAGCTCCGTTCAGGGAAAGGTCAACACTGAAGATTTCTTT. The encoded protein is CASSSVQGKVNTEDFF.